The next 20 T cell receptor beta chains were all read from a single sample in a study of T cell responses to AZD1222 COVID-19 vaccine (dated by TCRdb to the early 2020s). The method was the immunoSEQ multiplex PCR assay. Here the immuneACCESS table is served through TCRdb, limited to in-frame sequences with V and J called. Missing clones are a known gap in these copies; in checked studies unresolved V genes cover under half, and the rest lacks a known reason. The sample profile shows about 94,000 clones; roughly 90% of them were found once. Of the sample, about 12% falls within the top ten clones. The time point label for this specimen denotes: about 28 days (+/-7) after the second vaccine dose. Sequences were derived from peripheral blood, sampled 28 days after the second AZD1222 dose. The receptors stem from an adult who received the AZD1222 COVID-19 vaccine.

The CDR3 bases are TGCGCCAGCAGCCCCTTGGGCACTAGCAATCAGCCCCAGCATTTT. Encoded protein: CASSPLGTSNQPQHF. V is TRBV5-1 and J is TRBJ1-5; D gene uncertain. Germline V gene data show CDR1 as SGHRS and CDR2 as YFSETQ. The CDR3 is made up of 15 amino acids. Between the trimmed V and J ends, which lost 4 bases and 0 bases, there was a span of 11 bases.

The sample holds a few counts of this clone. The CDR3 here is CASSDGGPGNEQFF. CDR3 in DNA: TGTGCCAGCAGTGACGGAGGACCAGGCAATGAGCAGTTCTTC. This chain joins TRBV2 and TRBJ2-1; possible D gene TRBD2, 5 bases. Per the germline V gene, CDR1 is SNHLY and CDR2 is FYNNEI. V was clipped by 3 bases and J by 6 bases, with 12 bases between them. CDR3 length: 14 amino acids.

The chain combines TRBV18 with TRBJ2-7; tentatively, D is TRBD1 (6 bases). V was cut by 3 bases and J by 3 bases, with 12 bases left in between. The CDR3 contains 14 residues. Germline-derived CDR1 and CDR2 are KGHSH and LQKENI. DNA for the CDR3: TGTGCCAGCTCACCCGAACAGGGTTTCTACGAGCAGTACTTC. Protein product: CASSPEQGFYEQYF.

The chain recombines TRBV9 with TRBJ1-1, with a tentative D call TRBD1 (6 bases). This CDR3 has 14 residues. Germline assignment: CDR1 SGDLS and CDR2 YYNGEE. V lost 2 bases and J 1 base, leaving 9 bases between the germline ends. In nucleotides, the CDR3 is TGTGCCAGCAGCGTGGTGACAGGGAACACTGAAGCTTTCTTT. Protein: CASSVVTGNTEAFF.

This chain connects TRBV30 to TRBJ2-2; D not resolved. Between the trimmed V and J ends, which lost 4 bases and 0 bases, there was a span of 6 bases. CDR1 is GTSNPN and CDR2 is SVGIG in the germline V gene (reference sequence). This CDR3 contains 13 residues. CDR3 amino acids: CAWNQPNTGELFF. The CDR3 coding sequence is TGTGCCTGGAACCAACCGAACACCGGGGAGCTGTTTTTT.

The V gene is TRBV19, the J gene TRBJ1-1, with a weak D call TRBD1 (6 bases). Germline V gene sequence: CDR1 LNHDA, CDR2 SQIVND (reference sequence). The V end was cut by 3 bases, the J end by 3 bases, with 11 bases between. This CDR3 is built from 14 residues. DNA for the CDR3: TGTGCCAGTAGTATGGACAGAGGGGACACTGAAGCTTTCTTT. Its protein is CASSMDRGDTEAFF.

The gene calls are TRBV4-2 and TRBJ2-1; 13 bases fit TRBD2. J lost 6 bases, V lost 0 bases, and 8 bases had no gene match. The CDR3 consists of 18 residues. Germline CDR1 is LGHNA and CDR2 is YNFKEQ. For the CDR3, the DNA is TGTGCCAGCAGCCAAGATTTCACTAGCGGGAGGGCCGGCAATGAGCAGTTCTTC. The encoded protein is CASSQDFTSGRAGNEQFF.

The chain couples TRBV5-1 to TRBJ1-2, with a tentative D call TRBD1 (5 bases). Per germline, CDR1 SGHRS and CDR2 YFSETQ. With 0 bases removed from V and 7 bases from J, the gap between germline ends came to 16 bases. The CDR3 runs to 15 residues. The CDR3 DNA sequence: TGCGCCAGCAGCTTGGACAACCCGGGGCGGGGTGGCTACACCTTC. Protein sequence: CASSLDNPGRGGYTF.

To note about this clone: The same CDR3 also results from other DNA sequences found in this sample. This chain links TRBV5-1 with TRBJ2-5, with no clear D. Germline-derived CDR1 and CDR2 are SGHRS and YFSETQ. This CDR3 is built from 11 residues. Deletions cut 4 bases from V and 3 bases from J, with 4 bases between. For the CDR3, the DNA is TGCGCCAGCAGCCAAAAAGAGACCCAGTACTTC. It is translated as CASSQKETQYF.

The gene calls are TRBV9 and TRBJ1-1; D is uncertain. CDR3 size: 14 residues. Germline CDR1 SGDLS, CDR2 YYNGEE. V was cut by 0 bases and J by 4 bases, with 10 bases left in between. CDR3 sequence (DNA): TGTGCCAGCAGCGTAGGACGGGTCGGCACTGAAGCTTTCTTT. Its translation: CASSVGRVGTEAFF.

CDR3 coding DNA: TGTGCCAGCACCACAGGAGGTTGGATGAATGGCTACACCTTC. Encoded protein: CASTTGGWMNGYTF. V gene TRBV28 combines with J gene TRBJ1-2; a possible D gene is TRBD1 (5 bases). The CDR3 is 14 residues long. V was pared by 7 bases and J by 6 bases, with 18 bases between. Germline CDR1 reads MDHEN; CDR2 reads SYDVKM.

The rearrangement uses TRBV28 and TRBJ2-7, with TRBD1 matching over 8 bases. This CDR3 region has 14 residues. Germline CDR1 is MDHEN and CDR2 is SYDVKM. With 5 bases clipped from V and 2 bases from J, the junction kept 5 bases outside the gene matches. CDR3 protein: CASSRQGTPYEQYF. As DNA, the CDR3 is TGTGCCAGCAGTCGACAGGGGACCCCCTACGAGCAGTACTTC. The full variable domain, in which reference TRBV28 and TRBJ2-7 provide the parts outside the CDR3, is DVKVTQSSRYLVKRTGEKVFLECVQDMDHENMFWYRQDPGLGLRLIYFSYDVKMKEKGDIPEGYSVSREKKERFSLILESASTNQTSMYLCASSRQGTPYEQYFGPGTRLTVT.

The CDR3 DNA reads as TGTGCCAGCAGTTCGACAGGGAGCAGCAATCAGCCCCAGCATTTT. It encodes CASSSTGSSNQPQHF. The rearrangement uses TRBV6-5 and TRBJ1-5; 7 bases fit TRBD1. Germline CDR1 and CDR2: MNHEY and SVGAGI. CDR3 length: 15 amino acids. V trimming: 4 bases; J trimming: 1 base; junction bases outside the gene matches: 4.

This clone was observed a single time. The rearrangement links TRBV29-1 to TRBJ1-3, with D possibly TRBD1 on 5 matching bases. Per germline, CDR1 SQVTM and CDR2 ANQGSEA. With 6 bases removed from V and 4 bases from J, the gap between germline ends came to 10 bases. This CDR3 is built from 12 residues. Here the CDR3 reads CSVGGGGNTIYF. DNA of the CDR3: TGCAGCGTCGGCGGGGGGGGAAACACCATATATTTT.

The chain recombines TRBV30 with TRBJ1-5, with a weak D call TRBD1 (6 bases). The V gene lost 1 base and the J gene lost 6 bases, with 13 bases spanning the gap. Looked up from germline, CDR1 is GTSNPN and CDR2 is SVGIG (reference sequence). The CDR3 runs to 14 residues. The CDR3 DNA follows: TGTGCCTGGAGTGCGCGGGGGGGCGTTCAGCCCCAGCATTTT. It codes for CAWSARGGVQPQHF.

V usage is TRBV5-1 and J usage is TRBJ2-7; TRBD2 agrees at 13 bases. V gave up 3 bases and J gave up 9 bases; unmatched junction bases: 6. CDR3 size: 14 residues. CDR1 is SGHRS, CDR2 YFSETQ, per germline. This CDR3 reads CASSSWTSGSVQYF. CDR3 nucleotide sequence: TGCGCCAGCAGCTCCTGGACTAGCGGGAGCGTGCAGTACTTC.

This chain uses TRBV27 with TRBJ2-7; D is possibly TRBD2 (6 bases). This CDR3 contains 17 residues. Trimming cost V 5 bases and J 3 bases, with 23 bases left between them. Looked up from germline, CDR1 is MNHEY and CDR2 is SMNVEV (reference sequence). The CDR3 spells CASSPRFVSSAFYEQYF. The CDR3 nucleotides read TGTGCCAGCAGTCCGCGGTTCGTTTCTAGCGCATTCTACGAGCAGTACTTC.

J is TRBJ1-2 and V is TRBV30; tentatively, D is TRBD1 (5 bases). The V and J ends lost 2 bases and 3 bases respectively, with 13 bases between them. CDR3 length: 14 residues. Germline values: CDR1 GTSNPN, CDR2 SVGIG (reference sequence). The CDR3 reads CAWSTGGWDYGYTF. For the CDR3, the DNA is TGTGCCTGGAGTACAGGAGGTTGGGACTATGGCTACACCTTC.

This chain links TRBV5-1 with TRBJ1-6; 7 positions agree with TRBD1. Per germline, CDR1 SGHRS and CDR2 YFSETQ. The V and J ends lost 7 bases and 6 bases, in that order; junction bases with no gene match: 10. The CDR3 is made up of 15 amino acids. In nucleotides, the CDR3 is TGCGCCAGCCGTCTAGGGGACAGCCCTAATTCACCCCTCCACTTT. It yields the protein CASRLGDSPNSPLHF.

The gene calls are TRBV6-5 and TRBJ2-2; D is unclear. Trimming took off 2 bases at V and 4 bases at J, with 8 bases between the two ends. Germline-derived CDR1 and CDR2 are MNHEY and SVGAGI. This CDR3 spans 14 amino acids. CDR3 DNA sequence: TGTGCCAGCAGTTACAAGAGCATCACCGGGGAGCTGTTTTTT. This encodes CASSYKSITGELFF.